This is a list of T cell receptor beta chains from one sample in a study of early T cells in non-severe SARS-CoV-2 infection. TCRdb itself ran the 5' RACE reads through MiXCR, one entry per CDR3 protein. The profile shows around 30,000 distinct CDR3 sequences, approximately 5.3% of them singletons. Sequences were obtained from whole blood. These receptors were collected from an adult who was a healthcare worker with PCR-confirmed SARS-CoV-2 infection or an uninfected control (not recorded which). Each CDR3 is given with its conserved first and last residue. Fields, in order: V gene, J gene, CDR3 protein.

V gene: TRBV12-5; J gene: TRBJ2-7; CDR3 protein: CASGRGPPPYEQYF
V gene: TRBV27; J gene: TRBJ2-3; CDR3 protein: CASSFHGSGGDRDTQYF
V gene: TRBV20-1; J gene: TRBJ2-1; CDR3 protein: CSAIQLARVYNEQFF
V gene: TRBV11-2; J gene: TRBJ1-3; CDR3 protein: CASSLETLSGNTIYF
V gene: TRBV28; J gene: TRBJ2-7; CDR3 protein: CASSFSSGGAAYEQYF
V gene: TRBV6-5; J gene: TRBJ2-1; CDR3 protein: CASSSDRDRGRNEQFF
V gene: TRBV10-3; J gene: TRBJ2-3; CDR3 protein: CAISSVYSTDTQYF
V gene: TRBV4-1; J gene: TRBJ2-1; CDR3 protein: CASSQDSAEGYNEQFF
V gene: TRBV18; J gene: TRBJ2-2; CDR3 protein: CASSPLTGGTGELFF
V gene: TRBV29-1; J gene: TRBJ2-7; CDR3 protein: CSVNRGYEQYF
V gene: TRBV20-1; J gene: TRBJ1-5; CDR3 protein: CSARRTQNQPQHF
V gene: TRBV9; J gene: TRBJ2-1; CDR3 protein: CASSSGGTYNEQFF
V gene: TRBV28; J gene: TRBJ2-7; CDR3 protein: CASSLTPGQGSYEQYF
V gene: TRBV7-9; J gene: TRBJ1-4; CDR3 protein: CASSLAETTNEKLFF
V gene: TRBV6-1; J gene: TRBJ2-1; CDR3 protein: CASSELAGGYNEQFF
V gene: TRBV6-1; J gene: TRBJ1-1; CDR3 protein: CASSEYYTEAFF
V gene: TRBV9; J gene: TRBJ2-7; CDR3 protein: CASSSDTAYEQYF
V gene: TRBV6-1; J gene: TRBJ1-5; CDR3 protein: CASSEKWTVNQPQHF
V gene: TRBV29-1; J gene: TRBJ1-1; CDR3 protein: CSVLAGMNTEAFF
V gene: TRBV9; J gene: TRBJ2-6; CDR3 protein: CASSVSSGGTGANVLTF
V gene: TRBV30; J gene: TRBJ2-6; CDR3 protein: CAWSVSFLDVLTF
V gene: TRBV7-6; J gene: TRBJ2-1; CDR3 protein: CASSFSAGGSYNEQFF
V gene: TRBV21-1; J gene: TRBJ1-2; CDR3 protein: CASSQCDTYGYTF
V gene: TRBV6-6; J gene: TRBJ1-3; CDR3 protein: CASIQGPLSGNTIYF
V gene: TRBV5-6; J gene: TRBJ1-1; CDR3 protein: CASSLQGGNTEAFF
V gene: TRBV5-1; J gene: TRBJ2-1; CDR3 protein: CASSGLAAHNEQFF